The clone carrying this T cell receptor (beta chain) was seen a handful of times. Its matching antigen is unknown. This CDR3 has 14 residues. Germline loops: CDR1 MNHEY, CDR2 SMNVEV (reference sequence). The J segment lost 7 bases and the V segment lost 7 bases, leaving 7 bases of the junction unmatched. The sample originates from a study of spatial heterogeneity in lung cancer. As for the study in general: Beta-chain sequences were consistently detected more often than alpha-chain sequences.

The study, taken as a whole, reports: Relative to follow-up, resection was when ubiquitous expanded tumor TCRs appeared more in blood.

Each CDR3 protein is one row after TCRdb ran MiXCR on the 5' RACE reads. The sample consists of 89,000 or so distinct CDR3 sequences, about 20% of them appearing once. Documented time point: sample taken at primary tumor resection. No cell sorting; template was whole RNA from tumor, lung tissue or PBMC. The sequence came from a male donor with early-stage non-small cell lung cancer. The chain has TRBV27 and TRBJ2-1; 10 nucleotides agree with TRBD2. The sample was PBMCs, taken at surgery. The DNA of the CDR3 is TGTGCCAGCACGCTAGCGGGGGCCTCTAATGAGCAGTTCTTC. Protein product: CASTLAGASNEQFF.